A single sample is the source of the 20 T cell receptor beta chains below, sequenced in a study of early T cells in non-severe SARS-CoV-2 infection. TCRdb fed the 5' RACE reads into MiXCR, producing one record per CDR3 protein. The data contain 40,000 to 45,000 distinct CDR3 sequences, roughly 6% of them singletons. This material consisted of whole blood, taken at baseline. The receptors stem from an adult who was a healthcare worker with PCR-confirmed SARS-CoV-2 infection or an uninfected control (not recorded which).

A few counts support this clonotype. The chain uses TRBV9 and TRBJ2-1; weak D call: TRBD2 (5 bases). V was clipped by 2 bases and J by 10 bases, with 13 bases between them. CDR3 size: 13 residues. Germline assignment: CDR1 SGDLS and CDR2 YYNGEE. CDR3: CASSVDQPGEQFF. The CDR3 region has the DNA TGTGCCAGCAGCGTCGACCAGCCGGGAGAGCAGTTCTTC.

This clonotype was picked up many times. The chain links TRBV28 to TRBJ1-1; D perhaps matches TRBD1 (6 bases). V lost 6 bases to trimming and J lost 1 base, with 24 bases between them. The length of the CDR3 is 18 residues. Germline values: CDR1 MDHEN, CDR2 SYDVKM. The CDR3 DNA sequence: TGTGCCAGCAGCCTTACCTTTTCATGGGGGCGCAGGAACACTGAAGCTTTCTTT. This translates into CASSLTFSWGRRNTEAFF.

The CDR3 DNA is TGTGCCAGCAGCCCGCAATCCGATACCGGGGAGCTGTTTTTT. This gives the protein CASSPQSDTGELFF. The chain employs TRBV11-3 and TRBJ2-2; D uncertain. This CDR3 comprises 14 residues. Germline V gene lookup returns CDR1 SGHNT and CDR2 YENEEA. The ends were cut back, 5 bases at V and 5 bases at J, with 12 bases in the middle.

At least ten counts were recorded for this clonotype. The chain uses TRBV6-1 and TRBJ2-2; D is uncertain. The V end lost 4 bases, the J end lost 0 bases, and 9 bases lay between the germline ends. Germline-derived CDR1 and CDR2 are MNHNS and SASEGT. The CDR3 consists of 15 residues. CDR3 in DNA: TGTGCCAGCAGTGGAGACGGCCCGAACACCGGGGAGCTGTTTTTT. This encodes CASSGDGPNTGELFF.

Ten or more counts support this clonotype. The V call is TRBV15, the J call TRBJ2-7; 9 bases fit TRBD2. V was clipped by 1 base and J by 4 bases; unmatched bases: 11. From germline, CDR1 is LNHNV and CDR2 YYDKDF (reference sequence). This CDR3 is built from 17 residues. Here the CDR3 reads CATSRAGSSGGKYEQYF. The CDR3 nucleotides read TGTGCCACCAGCAGAGCCGGGTCCAGCGGGGGGAAGTACGAGCAGTACTTC.

This clonotype has a handful of counts. The chain employs TRBV6-4 and TRBJ2-1, with a weak D call TRBD2 (6 bases). Germline assignment: CDR1 MRHNA and CDR2 SNTAGT. This CDR3 is 13 amino acids long. The germline V and J ends were trimmed by 3 bases and 5 bases, with 8 bases remaining between them. CDR3 amino acids: CASSEGGHNEQFF. The CDR3 region has the DNA TGTGCCAGCAGTGAAGGAGGGCACAATGAGCAGTTCTTC.

This clonotype came up many times. V and J are TRBV7-2 and TRBJ2-7; TRBD1 matches at 9 bases. V was clipped by 4 bases and J by 2 bases; unmatched bases: 3. There are 14 residues in the CDR3. Germline CDR1 is SGHTA and CDR2 is FQGNSA. The CDR3 DNA follows: TGTGCCAGCAGCTCCCGGACAGGGGCCTACGAGCAGTACTTC. This gives the protein CASSSRTGAYEQYF. The whole variable domain, remainder taken from reference TRBV7-2 and TRBJ2-7, is GAGVSQSPSNKVTEKGKDVELRCDPISGHTALYWYRQSLGQGLEFLIYFQGNSAPDKSGLPSDRFSAERTGGSVSTLTIQRTQQEDSAVYLCASSSRTGAYEQYFGPGTRLTVT.

This clonotype was seen repeatedly, ten times or more. The J gene is TRBJ1-4, the V gene TRBV23-1; the D is unclear. TRBV23-1 is labeled an ORF, and its function is uncertain. The germline V and J ends were trimmed by 2 bases and 0 bases, with 7 bases remaining between them. This CDR3 is built from 15 residues. The CDR3 nucleotides are TGCGCCAGCAGTCAAATATGGTCAACTAATGAAAAACTGTTTTTT. Encoded protein: CASSQIWSTNEKLFF.

This clonotype was counted many times. This rearrangement joins TRBV30 to TRBJ2-1; TRBD2 is a possible D gene (5 bases). Germline V gene data show CDR1 as GTSNPN and CDR2 as SVGIG (reference sequence). The CDR3 extends over 11 amino acids. V dropped 0 bases and J dropped 10 bases, with 7 bases sitting between them. The CDR3 region has the DNA TGTGCCTGGAGTGTACTAGGGGAGCAGTTCTTC. Translated: CAWSVLGEQFF.

In its sample, this clonotype was seen many times. The CDR3 region is CSVVALAYLSYNEQFF. DNA for the CDR3: TGCAGCGTTGTGGCTCTAGCGTATCTCTCCTACAATGAGCAGTTCTTC. The chain employs TRBV29-1 and TRBJ2-1, with D possibly matching TRBD2 (6 bases). Germline loops: CDR1 SQVTM, CDR2 ANQGSEA. The CDR3 sequence is 16 residues long. V was pared by 4 bases and J by 0 bases, with 16 bases between.

In this sample, this clonotype turned up many times. This CDR3 reads CASSLGRGNSGANVLTF. The DNA for the CDR3 is TGCGCCAGCAGCTTGGGCAGGGGCAACTCTGGGGCCAACGTCCTGACTTTC. This sequence joins TRBV5-1 and TRBJ2-6, with D possibly being TRBD1 (6 bases). Trimming took 0 bases from V and 0 from J, leaving 10 bases between them. CDR1 is SGHRS and CDR2 is YFSETQ in the germline V gene. This CDR3 spans 17 amino acids.

This clonotype was counted many times. The chain employs TRBV19 and TRBJ1-2, with D possibly being TRBD1 (6 bases). The CDR3 has 13 residues. Germline loops: CDR1 LNHDA, CDR2 SQIVND (reference sequence). V lost 6 bases and J 3 bases, leaving 11 bases between the germline ends. The CDR3 here is CASSEGVHYGYTF. DNA of the CDR3: TGTGCCAGTAGCGAGGGGGTCCACTATGGCTACACCTTC.

This clonotype came up many times. The chain uses TRBV5-5 and TRBJ2-3; D ambiguous. Trimming left V 4 bases short and J 3 bases short, with 9 bases between. CDR3 length equals 13 residues. Germline CDR1 reads SGHKS; CDR2 reads YYEKEE (reference sequence). CDR3 loop: CASSPTTTDTQYF. In nucleotides, the CDR3 is TGTGCCAGCAGCCCTACGACGACAGATACGCAGTATTTT.

This clonotype was seen just once. This may be a read error: a much more frequent sequence differs by one nucleotide. V usage is TRBV12-3 or TRBV12-4 and J usage is TRBJ2-2; TRBD1 matches 8 bases. Trimming took 8 bases from V and 0 from J; bases not matched to a gene: 5. The CDR3 extends over 15 amino acids. The CDR3 DNA reads TGTGCCAGCGGTCTGACAGGGGCGAACACCGGGGAGCTGTTTTTT. This encodes CASGLTGANTGELFF.

This clonotype was seen at least ten times. The rearrangement uses TRBV7-2 and TRBJ2-1; 7 positions agree with TRBD2. J lost 0 bases, V lost 5 bases, and 4 bases had no gene match. From germline, CDR1 is SGHTA and CDR2 FQGNSA. The CDR3 runs 15 residues. The CDR3 reads CASSAGVSSYNEQFF. CDR3 coding DNA: TGTGCCAGCAGCGCGGGGGTTAGCTCCTACAATGAGCAGTTCTTC.

This clonotype was recorded many times. The rearrangement uses TRBV19 and TRBJ1-1, with TRBD1 matching over 7 bases. Germline loops: CDR1 LNHDA, CDR2 SQIVND (reference sequence). V lost 2 bases and J lost 0; bases outside the gene matches: 0. The CDR3 is 14 amino acids. The CDR3 DNA is TGTGCCAGTAGTATAACAGGGGTGAACACTGAAGCTTTCTTT. Its translation is CASSITGVNTEAFF. Complete variable domain (other parts from reference TRBV19 and TRBJ1-1): DGGITQSPKYLFRKEGQNVTLSCEQNLNHDAMYWYRQDPGQGLRLIYYSQIVNDFQKGDIAEGYSVSREKKESFPLTVTSAQKNPTAFYLCASSITGVNTEAFFGQGTRLTVV.

This clonotype was seen at least ten times. The chain recombines TRBV13 with TRBJ1-2, with D maybe TRBD1 (5 bases). The CDR3 consists of 12 residues. The germline V and J ends were trimmed by 5 bases and 7 bases, with 11 bases remaining between them. CDR1 and CDR2 from the germline V gene are PRHDT and FYEKMQ (reference sequence). CDR3 in DNA: TGTGCCAGCAGCGGAGACAGAATTGGCTACACCTTC. Residues: CASSGDRIGYTF.

This clonotype has at least ten counts. The gene calls are TRBV28 and TRBJ1-2; D is uncertain. The CDR3 has 14 amino acids. CDR1 is MDHEN and CDR2 is SYDVKM in the germline V gene. Trimming took 6 bases from V and 8 from J, leaving 19 bases between them. CDR3 DNA sequence: TGTGCCAGCAGCTCCCCCCCCCGGGATTGGGGCTACACCTTC. Its protein product is CASSSPPRDWGYTF.

This clonotype was detected only a few times. The chain links TRBV7-2 to TRBJ2-7, with D unresolved. In germline, CDR1 is SGHTA, CDR2 FQGNSA. The CDR3 is 11 residues long. Between the trimmed V and J ends, which lost 3 bases and 4 bases, there was a span of 4 bases. The CDR3: CASSFDYEQYF. The DNA of the CDR3 is TGTGCCAGCAGCTTTGATTACGAGCAGTACTTC.

This clonotype was found many times. The CDR3 bases are TGTGCCAGCTCACCAGGGACAGGGTCGAATGAAAAACTGTTTTTT. It codes for CASSPGTGSNEKLFF. The V gene is TRBV18, the J gene TRBJ1-4, with 9 bases aligning to TRBD1. Germline V gene lookup returns CDR1 KGHSH and CDR2 LQKENI. Unmatched junction bases numbered 3, after V lost 2 bases and J lost 5 bases. This CDR3 is 15 amino acids long.